The rows below give T cell receptor beta chains drawn from one sample of a study of T cell responses to AZD1222 COVID-19 vaccine. Using immunoSEQ multiplex PCR, the repertoire was profiled, and TCRdb retains in-frame clones only, with some absent. Of 40,000 to 50,000 clones listed, approximately 88% are singletons. The material was peripheral blood, obtained 28 days after the second AZD1222 dose. The origin of the receptors is an adult who received the AZD1222 COVID-19 vaccine. CDR3s include the opening cysteine and the closing phenylalanine or tryptophan. Fields, in order: D gene, V gene, J gene, clone size, CDR3 protein, CDR3 DNA. A D gene is named only where the DNA matches it firmly. Clone size, where shown, is once, few, many, or a class for clones that have expanded.

D: -; V: TRBV7-9; J: TRBJ2-4; size: few; CDR3: CASSRGAGRSKNIQYF; DNA: TGTGCCAGCAGCCGGGGGGCAGGCAGGAGCAAAAACATTCAGTACTTC
D: -; V: TRBV11-1; J: TRBJ2-1; size: -; CDR3: CASSLDGGPGNEQFF; DNA: TGTGCCAGCAGCTTAGACGGGGGCCCGGGTAATGAGCAGTTCTTC
D: -; V: TRBV7-2; J: TRBJ1-3; size: -; CDR3: CASSLRTEGNTIYF; DNA: TGTGCCAGCAGCCTCCGGACAGAAGGAAACACCATATATTTT
D: -; V: TRBV3-1/TRBV3-2; J: TRBJ1-1; size: -; CDR3: CASSPGDKGEAFF; DNA: TGTGCCAGCAGCCCGGGGGATAAAGGTGAAGCTTTCTTT
D: TRBD1; V: TRBV12-3/TRBV12-4; J: TRBJ2-1; size: -; CDR3: CASSWGQQMWQFF; DNA: TGTGCCAGCAGCTGGGGACAGCAAATGTGGCAGTTCTTC
D: -; V: TRBV7-3; J: TRBJ2-2; size: -; CDR3: CASRHKRGTGELFF; DNA: TGTGCCAGCAGACATAAAAGGGGCACCGGGGAGCTGTTTTTT
D: TRBD1; V: TRBV6-5; J: TRBJ1-2; size: -; CDR3: CASTVQGAVGYGYTF; DNA: TGTGCCAGCACCGTACAGGGGGCGGTGGGGTATGGCTACACCTTC
D: -; V: TRBV7-3; J: TRBJ1-2; size: -; CDR3: CASSPSGRNYGYTF; DNA: TGTGCCAGCAGCCCCTCGGGCAGAAACTATGGCTACACCTTC
D: -; V: TRBV6-5; J: TRBJ2-4; size: -; CDR3: CASFSMNIQYF; DNA: TGTGCCAGCTTTTCCATGAACATTCAGTACTTC
D: TRBD1; V: TRBV11-2; J: TRBJ2-7; size: -; CDR3: CASSQDRAVDYEQYF; DNA: TGTGCCAGCAGCCAGGACAGGGCTGTGGACTACGAGCAGTACTTC
D: -; V: TRBV7-9; J: TRBJ1-2; size: -; CDR3: CATHSGVNYGYTF; DNA: TGTGCCACCCATTCAGGGGTTAACTATGGCTACACCTTC
D: TRBD1; V: TRBV2; J: TRBJ1-1; size: -; CDR3: CANHGTGNTEAFF; DNA: TGTGCCAACCACGGGACAGGGAACACTGAAGCTTTCTTT
D: TRBD1; V: TRBV29-1; J: TRBJ1-6; size: -; CDR3: CSVQLGQGNSPLHF; DNA: TGCAGCGTACAACTCGGACAGGGAAATTCACCCCTCCACTTT
D: -; V: TRBV29-1; J: TRBJ2-2; size: few; CDR3: CSVVTFGELFF; DNA: TGCAGCGTTGTTACCTTCGGGGAGCTGTTTTTT
D: -; V: TRBV19; J: TRBJ1-1; size: -; CDR3: CASSPLTLMNTEAFF; DNA: TGTGCCAGTAGTCCCCTGACACTCATGAACACTGAAGCTTTCTTT
D: TRBD1; V: TRBV7-7; J: TRBJ1-5; size: -; CDR3: CASSFRQGLAISNQPQHF; DNA: TGTGCTAGCAGCTTCAGACAGGGGTTGGCTATAAGCAATCAGCCCCAGCATTTT
D: -; V: TRBV5-1; J: TRBJ2-3; size: -; CDR3: CASHSGTSPTDTQYF; DNA: TGCGCCAGCCACTCCGGGACTTCCCCGACAGATACGCAGTATTTT
D: -; V: TRBV18; J: TRBJ1-3; size: -; CDR3: CASSLDSSGNTIYF; DNA: TGTGCCAGCTCACTGGACAGCTCTGGAAACACCATATATTTT
D: -; V: TRBV28; J: TRBJ2-1; size: -; CDR3: CASSPPSLGRAYNEQFF; DNA: TGTGCCAGCAGTCCACCTTCGCTAGGAAGGGCCTACAATGAGCAGTTCTTC
D: -; V: TRBV7-9; J: TRBJ2-7; size: -; CDR3: CASSLTVYEQYF; DNA: TGTGCCAGCAGCTTGACAGTCTACGAGCAGTACTTC
D: -; V: TRBV10-3; J: TRBJ1-1; size: -; CDR3: CAISAEGMGTEAFF; DNA: TGTGCCATCAGCGCTGAGGGTATGGGCACTGAAGCTTTCTTT
D: TRBD2; V: TRBV27; J: TRBJ2-5; size: once; CDR3: CASRKNREGETQYF; DNA: TGTGCCAGCCGAAAAAATAGGGAGGGGGAGACCCAGTACTTC
D: -; V: TRBV5-1; J: TRBJ2-1; size: few; CDR3: CASSTVVGESSYNEQFF; DNA: TGCGCCAGCAGCACTGTGGTGGGGGAGAGCTCCTACAATGAGCAGTTCTTC
D: -; V: TRBV7-2; J: TRBJ2-7; size: -; CDR3: CASRRKAPDGPSYEQYF; DNA: TGTGCCAGCAGACGAAAGGCCCCCGACGGACCCTCCTACGAGCAGTACTTC
D: -; V: TRBV15; J: TRBJ2-7; size: -; CDR3: CATREGHLSSYEQYF; DNA: TGTGCCACCAGGGAGGGACACTTAAGCTCCTACGAGCAGTACTTC
D: TRBD2; V: TRBV7-9; J: TRBJ2-2; size: -; CDR3: CASSLWTSGRAKGTGELFF; DNA: TGTGCCAGCAGCCTCTGGACTAGCGGGAGGGCCAAGGGCACCGGGGAGCTGTTTTTT